This T cell receptor beta chain is drawn from a study of blood T cell repertoires in COVID-19. Study-wide background: Sources were T cells, B-cell-depleted T cells, or PBMCs; the material itself was cDNA or gDNA.

The germline V and J ends were trimmed by 3 bases and 1 base, with 12 bases remaining between them. The CDR3 is 15 residues long. Germline CDR1 LNHDA, CDR2 SQIVND (reference sequence). Categorization into cohorts depended on clinical history that participants reported. In the source study's methods: Quantification of nucleated cells was approximated via reference gene primer amplification. Here immunoSEQ multiplex PCR was the method, and the copy in TCRdb shows in-frame clones only, minus some. The V and J calls and clone size come from that table; D and trimming were worked out from the DNA. The data show 170,000 or so clones, 60% to 80% seen once.

V usage is TRBV19 and J usage is TRBJ2-5; D unresolved. Sequencing was done on a sample of PBMCs or T cells enriched from blood (not recorded which). The receptor was derived from a woman aged 45 to 65 who had recovered from COVID-19. CDR3 sequence: CASSIVVRPQETQYF. DNA of the CDR3: TGTGCCAGTAGTATCGTTGTCAGGCCCCAAGAGACCCAGTACTTC.